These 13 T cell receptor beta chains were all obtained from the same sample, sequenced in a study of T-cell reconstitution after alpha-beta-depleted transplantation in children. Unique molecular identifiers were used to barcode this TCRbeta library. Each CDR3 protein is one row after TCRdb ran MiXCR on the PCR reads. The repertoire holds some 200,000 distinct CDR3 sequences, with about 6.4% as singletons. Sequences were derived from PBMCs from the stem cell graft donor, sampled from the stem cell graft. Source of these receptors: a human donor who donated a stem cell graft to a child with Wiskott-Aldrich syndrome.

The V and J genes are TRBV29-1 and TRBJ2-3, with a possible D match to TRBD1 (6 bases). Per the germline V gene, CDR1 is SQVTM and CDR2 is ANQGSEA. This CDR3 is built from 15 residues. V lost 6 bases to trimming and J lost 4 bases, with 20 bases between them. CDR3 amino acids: CSVAGQRALADTQYF. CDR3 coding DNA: TGCAGCGTGGCAGGACAGAGGGCCTTGGCAGATACGCAGTATTTT.

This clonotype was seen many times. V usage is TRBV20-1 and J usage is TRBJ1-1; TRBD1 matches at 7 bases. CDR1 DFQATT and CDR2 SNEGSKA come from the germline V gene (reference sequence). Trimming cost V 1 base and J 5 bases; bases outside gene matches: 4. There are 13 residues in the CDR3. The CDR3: CSARAQGGTEAFF. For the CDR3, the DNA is TGCAGTGCTAGAGCCCAGGGGGGGACTGAAGCTTTCTTT.

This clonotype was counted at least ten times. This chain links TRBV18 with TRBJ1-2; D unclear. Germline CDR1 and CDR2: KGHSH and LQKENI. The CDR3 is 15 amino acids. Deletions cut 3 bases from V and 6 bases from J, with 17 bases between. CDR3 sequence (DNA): TGTGCCAGCTCACCTATCGCAGGAAAAGGCGATGGCTACACCTTC. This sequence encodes CASSPIAGKGDGYTF.

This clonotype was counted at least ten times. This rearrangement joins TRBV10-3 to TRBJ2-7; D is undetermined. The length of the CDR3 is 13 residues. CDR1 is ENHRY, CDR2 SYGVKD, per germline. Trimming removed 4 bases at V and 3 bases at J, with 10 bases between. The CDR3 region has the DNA TGTGCCATCAGTGTGAACAGTGACTACGAGCAGTACTTC. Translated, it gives CAISVNSDYEQYF.

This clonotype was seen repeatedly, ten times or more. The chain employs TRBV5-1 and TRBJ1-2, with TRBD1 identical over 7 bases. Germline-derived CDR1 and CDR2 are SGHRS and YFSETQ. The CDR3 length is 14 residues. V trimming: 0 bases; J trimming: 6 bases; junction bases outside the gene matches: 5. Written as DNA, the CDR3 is TGCGCCAGCAGCTTGGCCTTCCAGGGGGATGGCTACACCTTC. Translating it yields CASSLAFQGDGYTF. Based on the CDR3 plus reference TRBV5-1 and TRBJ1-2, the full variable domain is KAGVTQTPRYLIKTRGQQVTLSCSPISGHRSVSWYQQTPGQGLQFLFEYFSETQRNKGNFPGRFSGRQFSNSRSEMNVSTLELGDSALYLCASSLAFQGDGYTFGSGTRLTVV.

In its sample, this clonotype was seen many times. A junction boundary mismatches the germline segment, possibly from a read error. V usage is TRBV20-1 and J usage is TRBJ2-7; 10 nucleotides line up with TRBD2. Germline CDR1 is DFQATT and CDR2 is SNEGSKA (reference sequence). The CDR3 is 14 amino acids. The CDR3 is CSARDSGRHDEQYF. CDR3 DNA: TGCAGTGCCAGAGATAGCGGGAGGCACGACGAGCAGTACTTC.

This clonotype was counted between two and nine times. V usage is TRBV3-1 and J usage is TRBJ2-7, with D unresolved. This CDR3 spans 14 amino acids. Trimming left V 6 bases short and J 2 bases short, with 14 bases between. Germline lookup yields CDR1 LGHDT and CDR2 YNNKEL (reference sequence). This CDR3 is CASSQDPGPYEQYF. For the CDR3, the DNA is TGTGCCAGCAGTCAGGACCCCGGGCCCTACGAGCAGTACTTC.

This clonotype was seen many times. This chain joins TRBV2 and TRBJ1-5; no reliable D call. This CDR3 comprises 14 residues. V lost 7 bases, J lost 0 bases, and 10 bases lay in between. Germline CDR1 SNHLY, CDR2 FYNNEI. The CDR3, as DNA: TGTGCCAGCATGTCCGACTATAGCAATCAGCCCCAGCATTTT. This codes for CASMSDYSNQPQHF.

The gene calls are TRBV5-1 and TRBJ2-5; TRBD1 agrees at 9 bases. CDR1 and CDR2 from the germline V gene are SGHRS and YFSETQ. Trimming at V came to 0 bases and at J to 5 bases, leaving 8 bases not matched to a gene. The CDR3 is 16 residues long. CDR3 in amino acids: CASSLAGTGYVETQYF. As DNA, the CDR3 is TGCGCCAGCAGCTTGGCCGGGACAGGGTATGTGGAGACCCAGTACTTC.

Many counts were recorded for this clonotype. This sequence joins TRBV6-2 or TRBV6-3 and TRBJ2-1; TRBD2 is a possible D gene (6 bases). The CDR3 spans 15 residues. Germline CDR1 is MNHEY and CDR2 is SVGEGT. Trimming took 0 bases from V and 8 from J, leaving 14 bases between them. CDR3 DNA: TGTGCCAGCAGTTACTCGTTTTCTGGAGGGCATGAGCAGTTCTTC. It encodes CASSYSFSGGHEQFF.

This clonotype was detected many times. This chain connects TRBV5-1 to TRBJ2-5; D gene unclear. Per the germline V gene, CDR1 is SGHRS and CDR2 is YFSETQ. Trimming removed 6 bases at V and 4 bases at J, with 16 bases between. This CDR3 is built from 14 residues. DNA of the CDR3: TGCGCCAGCAATCTTGGTGGATACGCAGAGACCCAGTACTTC. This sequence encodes CASNLGGYAETQYF.

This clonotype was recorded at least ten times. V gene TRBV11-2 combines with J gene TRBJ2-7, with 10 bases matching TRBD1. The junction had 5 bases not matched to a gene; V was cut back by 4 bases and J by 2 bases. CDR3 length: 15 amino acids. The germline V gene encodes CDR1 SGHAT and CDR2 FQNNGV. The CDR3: CASSWGQGTAYEQYF. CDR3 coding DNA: TGTGCCAGCAGCTGGGGACAGGGGACGGCCTACGAGCAGTACTTC.

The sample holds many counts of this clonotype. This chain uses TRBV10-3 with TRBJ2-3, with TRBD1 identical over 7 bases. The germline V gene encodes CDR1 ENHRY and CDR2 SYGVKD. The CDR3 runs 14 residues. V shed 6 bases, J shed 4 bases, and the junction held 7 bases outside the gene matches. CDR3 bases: TGTGCCATCAGGACCGACAGGGTCTCAGATACGCAGTATTTT. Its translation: CAIRTDRVSDTQYF.